This passage covers 27 T cell receptor beta chains from one sample sequenced in a study of blood T cell repertoires in COVID-19. Some clones are missing from TCRdb's copy, which holds only in-frame ones; the method was immunoSEQ multiplex PCR. Of approximately 350,000 clones listed, 70% to 90% are singletons. Sample: peripheral blood. These TCRs come from a man in his forties with acute or convalescent COVID-19.

The genes are TRBV27 and TRBJ1-6; unclear D gene. From germline, CDR1 is MNHEY and CDR2 SMNVEV (reference sequence). Trimming left V 5 bases short and J 7 bases short, with 18 bases between. This CDR3 has 16 residues. CDR3 region: CASSPFFRLVNSPLHF. DNA of the CDR3: TGTGCCAGCAGTCCCTTCTTCAGATTGGTAAATTCACCCCTCCACTTT.

V and J are TRBV10-2 and TRBJ2-1, with 9 bases fitting TRBD1. V shed 6 bases, J shed 4 bases, and the junction held 7 bases outside the gene matches. Germline V gene sequence: CDR1 WSHSY, CDR2 SAAADI. CDR3 size: 15 residues. The CDR3 region has the DNA TGCGCCAGCAGCCGGACAGGGGAGTATTACAATGAGCAGTTCTTC. Translation gives CASSRTGEYYNEQFF.

This chain uses TRBV10-2 with TRBJ2-7; 7 bases are a match to TRBD1. Germline V CDR1 and CDR2: WSHSY, SAAADI. V lost 6 bases and J lost 2; bases outside the gene matches: 7. The CDR3 is made up of 14 amino acids. DNA of the CDR3: TGCGCCAGCAGCCTCCGGGACAGTGCCTACGAGCAGTACTTC. Translating gives CASSLRDSAYEQYF.

V is TRBV9 and J is TRBJ2-1; TRBD2 aligns across 11 bases. The CDR3 is 15 amino acids. Germline V CDR1 and CDR2: SGDLS, YYNGEE. Trimming cost V 2 bases and J 3 bases; bases outside gene matches: 1. In DNA form, the CDR3 reads TGTGCCAGCAGCGTTAGCGGGAGGGTCTACAATGAGCAGTTCTTC. Translated, it gives CASSVSGRVYNEQFF.

The chain is built from TRBV18 and TRBJ1-1; D unclear. The CDR3 loop spans 15 amino acids. V dropped 0 bases and J dropped 1 base, with 9 bases sitting between them. Germline V CDR1 and CDR2: KGHSH, LQKENI. CDR3 coding DNA: TGTGCCAGCTCACCACCGGCCGGAGAGAACACTGAAGCTTTCTTT. The encoded protein is CASSPPAGENTEAFF.

V usage is TRBV10-2 and J usage is TRBJ1-6; D remains ambiguous. Germline values: CDR1 WSHSY, CDR2 SAAADI. The CDR3 sequence is 16 residues long. Trimming removed 2 bases from V and 10 bases from J, with 18 bases in between. The CDR3 spells CASSEGMSTSNSPLHF. The DNA for the CDR3 is TGCGCCAGCAGTGAGGGTATGTCCACTAGCAACTCACCCCTCCACTTT.

The gene calls are TRBV4-2 and TRBJ2-2, with D possibly matching TRBD2 (6 bases). Germline V lookup: CDR1 LGHNA, CDR2 YNFKEQ. The CDR3 totals 15 residues. V dropped 0 bases and J dropped 4 bases, with 9 bases sitting between them. The CDR3 DNA is TGTGCCAGCAGCCAAGAGTCCGGGGGCACCGGGGAGCTGTTTTTT. Translated, it gives CASSQESGGTGELFF.

The rearrangement joins TRBV11-3 to TRBJ2-1; possibly TRBD1 for D (5 bases). CDR1 is SGHNT, CDR2 YENEEA, per germline. There are 15 residues in the CDR3. V shed 4 bases and J shed 2 bases, with 12 bases lying between them. CDR3 nucleotides: TGTGCCAGCAGCTCCCGACAGCAAGCCTACAATGAGCAGTTCTTC. Its translation: CASSSRQQAYNEQFF. Full variable domain (missing parts from reference TRBV11-3 and TRBJ2-1): EAGVVQSPRYKIIEKKQPVAFWCNPISGHNTLYWYLQNLGQGPELLIRYENEEAVDDSQLPKDRFSAERLKGVDSTLKIQPAELGDSAVYLCASSSRQQAYNEQFFGPGTRLTVL.

This sequence joins TRBV18 and TRBJ2-1; 11 bases agree with TRBD2. Germline V lookup: CDR1 KGHSH, CDR2 LQKENI. The length of the CDR3 is 15 residues. The V segment lost 2 bases and the J segment 3 bases; nucleotides outside the gene matches: 0. The CDR3: CASSPGTSGYNEQFF. The CDR3 DNA reads TGTGCCAGCTCACCAGGGACTAGCGGCTACAATGAGCAGTTCTTC.

The V gene is TRBV5-6, the J gene TRBJ1-5; no clear D gene. V was pared by 4 bases and J by 6 bases, with 14 bases between. This CDR3 contains 14 residues. Germline lookup yields CDR1 SGHDT and CDR2 YYEEEE. The CDR3 loop reads CASSPSPGAQPQHF. CDR3 bases: TGTGCCAGCAGCCCTAGCCCAGGAGCTCAGCCCCAGCATTTT.

The CDR3 loop reads CASSQTGEGYGYTF. CDR3 bases: TGCGCCAGCAGCCAGACAGGGGAGGGATATGGCTACACCTTC. The chain couples TRBV4-1 to TRBJ1-2; 8 nucleotides align to TRBD1. The CDR3 length is 14 residues. The junction had 5 bases not matched to a gene; V was cut back by 3 bases and J by 5 bases. From germline, CDR1 is MGHRA and CDR2 YSYEKL.

The chain employs TRBV9 and TRBJ1-3; TRBD1 is a possible D gene (6 bases). Deletions cut 3 bases from V and 0 bases from J, with 13 bases between. Germline-derived CDR1 and CDR2 are SGDLS and YYNGEE. This CDR3 spans 16 amino acids. This CDR3 is CASSGTGTFSGNTIYF. CDR3 nucleotide sequence: TGTGCCAGCAGCGGAACAGGGACCTTCTCTGGAAACACCATATATTTT.

This clone has more than one count but fewer than ten. The CDR3 loop is CASSFNTYEQYF. The CDR3 nucleotides are TGTGCCAGCAGCTTTAACACCTACGAGCAGTACTTC. J is TRBJ2-7 and V is TRBV5-4; D is undetermined. The germline gives CDR1 SGHNT, CDR2 YYREEE (reference sequence). V was clipped by 2 bases and J by 2 bases, with 5 bases between them. The CDR3 runs to 12 residues.

The chain recombines TRBV3-1 (or the pseudogene TRBV3-2) with TRBJ2-7, with TRBD1 identical over 9 bases. Germline values: CDR1 LGHDT, CDR2 YNNKEL (reference sequence). Losses at the gene ends were 1 base for V and 3 bases for J; bases not matched to a gene: 7. CDR3 length: 16 amino acids. The CDR3, as DNA: TGTGCCAGCAGCCAAGGACAGGGGGATGCCCTCTACGAGCAGTACTTC. Amino acid sequence: CASSQGQGDALYEQYF.

V usage is TRBV28 and J usage is TRBJ1-2; 10 nucleotides match TRBD1. Germline V gene lookup returns CDR1 MDHEN and CDR2 SYDVKM. The CDR3 contains 18 residues. The ends lost 3 bases at V and 2 bases at J; junction bases unmatched: 12. This chain's CDR3 is CASSFLGTGVGSNYGYTF. The CDR3 DNA follows: TGTGCCAGCAGTTTTCTTGGGACAGGGGTGGGTTCGAACTATGGCTACACCTTC.

The chain uses TRBV11-2 and TRBJ2-1; 7 nucleotides line up with TRBD1. There are 15 residues in the CDR3. Germline V CDR1 and CDR2: SGHAT, FQNNGV. The V and J ends lost 5 bases and 2 bases, in that order; junction bases with no gene match: 6. The CDR3: CASSLTGATYNEQFF. As DNA, the CDR3 is TGTGCCAGCAGCCTAACAGGGGCGACCTACAATGAGCAGTTCTTC.

This chain connects TRBV4-1 to TRBJ1-1, with TRBD1 as a possible D gene (6 bases). The germline CDR1 and CDR2 sequences are MGHRA and YSYEKL. The CDR3 extends over 15 amino acids. V was pared by 5 bases and J by 0 bases, with 13 bases between. The CDR3 DNA reads as TGCGCCAGCAGCGCGAAACAGGGCTTGAACACTGAAGCTTTCTTT. Translated: CASSAKQGLNTEAFF.

The chain joins TRBV25-1 to TRBJ2-5; 7 bases are shared with TRBD2. Germline loops: CDR1 MGHDK, CDR2 SYGVNS. V lost 6 bases and J lost 4; bases outside the gene matches: 5. CDR3 length: 13 amino acids. In DNA form, the CDR3 reads TGTGCCAGCAGGCCAGCGGGAATAGAGACCCAGTACTTC. Protein product: CASRPAGIETQYF.

The genes are TRBV30 and TRBJ2-1; no firm D call. The CDR3 contains 13 residues. V gave up 5 bases and J gave up 0 bases, with 8 bases separating them. Germline CDR1 reads GTSNPN; CDR2 reads SVGIG (reference sequence). Here the CDR3 DNA reads TGTGCCTGGGGCCTCTCCTCCTACAATGAGCAGTTCTTC. This sequence encodes CAWGLSSYNEQFF.

The chain links TRBV2 to TRBJ2-1, with 14 bases that match TRBD2. The CDR3 loop spans 18 amino acids. With 6 bases clipped from V and 2 bases from J, the junction kept 9 bases outside the gene matches. Germline lookup yields CDR1 SNHLY and CDR2 FYNNEI. The CDR3 DNA reads as TGTGCCAGCAGCATCGGGACTAGCGGGAGTTCCCCCTACAATGAGCAGTTCTTC. The encoded protein is CASSIGTSGSSPYNEQFF.

The rearrangement links TRBV3-1 (or the pseudogene TRBV3-2) to TRBJ2-4; TRBD2 matches 16 bases. The CDR3 totals 19 residues. V shed 0 bases and J 8 bases; nucleotides not matched to a gene: 10. Per the germline V gene, CDR1 is LGHDT and CDR2 is YNNKEL (reference sequence). The CDR3 reads CASSQDPGLAGGSRDIQYF. CDR3 nucleotides: TGTGCCAGCAGCCAAGATCCGGGACTAGCGGGGGGGTCTAGGGACATTCAGTACTTC.

This chain joins TRBV15 and TRBJ1-6; D is unresolved. CDR1 and CDR2 (germline): LNHNV, YYDKDF (reference sequence). Trimming took off 0 bases at V and 7 bases at J, with 10 bases between the two ends. CDR3 length: 15 residues. The chain's CDR3 is CATSREIAYNSPLHF. CDR3 nucleotides: TGTGCCACCAGCAGAGAGATAGCTTACAATTCACCCCTCCACTTT.

The chain links TRBV27 to TRBJ1-2; 9 bases align to TRBD1. This CDR3 contains 16 residues. Germline V gene lookup returns CDR1 MNHEY and CDR2 SMNVEV (reference sequence). V was clipped by 5 bases and J by 1 base; unmatched bases: 8. In DNA form, the CDR3 reads TGTGCCAGCAGTCGTCATACAGGGGGCGATAACTATGGCTACACCTTC. This gives the protein CASSRHTGGDNYGYTF.

This sequence joins TRBV4-1 and TRBJ1-2; 7 bases agree with TRBD1. V lost 0 bases to trimming and J lost 8 bases; unmatched junction nucleotides: 9. Looked up from germline, CDR1 is MGHRA and CDR2 is YSYEKL. The CDR3 spans 15 residues. The CDR3 DNA is TGCGCCAGCAGCCAAGAACGGGAAGACAGGGAAGGCTACACCTTC. Encoded protein: CASSQEREDREGYTF.

DNA of the CDR3: TGCGCCAGCAGCTTGGTGGCAGATACCTTCATGAACACTGAAGCTTTCTTT. This codes for CASSLVADTFMNTEAFF. V is TRBV5-1 and J is TRBJ1-1; D remains ambiguous. The germline gives CDR1 SGHRS, CDR2 YFSETQ. Trimming took off 0 bases at V and 0 bases at J, with 15 bases between the two ends. CDR3 length: 17 amino acids.

At least ten counts were recorded for this clone. This chain links TRBV18 with TRBJ1-2; no clear D. The CDR3 covers 14 residues. Trimming stripped 3 bases from V and 2 bases from J, with 10 bases between. CDR1 and CDR2 from the germline V gene are KGHSH and LQKENI. CDR3 loop: CASSPNRENYGYTF. In DNA, the CDR3 is TGTGCCAGCTCACCGAATCGGGAGAACTATGGCTACACCTTC. The full variable domain, with the rest looked up from reference TRBV18 and TRBJ1-2, is NAGVMQNPRHLVRRRGQEARLRCSPMKGHSHVYWYRQLPEEGLKFMVYLQKENIIDESGMPKERFSAEFPKEGPSILRIQQVVRGDSAAYFCASSPNRENYGYTFGSGTRLTVV.

J is TRBJ2-7 and V is TRBV27; D uncertain. Germline CDR1 is MNHEY and CDR2 is SMNVEV (reference sequence). This CDR3 region has 14 residues. Deletions cut 0 bases from V and 7 bases from J, with 13 bases between. The chain's CDR3 is CASSLSFRRHEQYF. CDR3 DNA sequence: TGTGCCAGCAGTTTATCCTTCCGGCGGCATGAGCAGTACTTC.